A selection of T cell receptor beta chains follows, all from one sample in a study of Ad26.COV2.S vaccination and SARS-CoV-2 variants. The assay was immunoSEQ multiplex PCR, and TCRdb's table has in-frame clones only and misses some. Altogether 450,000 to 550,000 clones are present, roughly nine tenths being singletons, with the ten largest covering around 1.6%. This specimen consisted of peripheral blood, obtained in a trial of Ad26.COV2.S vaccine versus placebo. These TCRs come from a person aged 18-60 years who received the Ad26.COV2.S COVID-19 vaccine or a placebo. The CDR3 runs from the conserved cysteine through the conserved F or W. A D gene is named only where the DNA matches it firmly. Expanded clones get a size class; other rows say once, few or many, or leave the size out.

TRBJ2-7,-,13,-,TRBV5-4,TGTGCCAGCAGCTTTACAGGGAGCGACGAGCAGTACTTC,CASSFTGSDEQYF
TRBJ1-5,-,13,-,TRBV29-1,TGCAGCGTTCAACAGGGAAGCAATCAGCCCCAGCATTTT,CSVQQGSNQPQHF
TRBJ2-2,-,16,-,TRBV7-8,TGTGCCAGCAGCTTAGTTGGAGTCCAGGACACCGGGGAGCTGTTTTTT,CASSLVGVQDTGELFF
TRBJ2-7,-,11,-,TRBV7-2,TGTGCCGCAGGGGGGTCCTACGAGCAGTACTTC,CAAGGSYEQYF
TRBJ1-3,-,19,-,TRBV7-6,TGTGCCAGCAGCTTAGCGTCCAGTACGACCGCGAGCTCTGGAAACACCATATATTTT,CASSLASSTTASSGNTIYF
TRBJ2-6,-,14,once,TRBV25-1,TGTGCCAGCAGCGCCCCTATTGGGGCCAACGTCCTGACTTTC,CASSAPIGANVLTF
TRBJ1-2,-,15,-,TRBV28,TGTGCCAGCAGTCCACGCCGCGCAGGTTTATATGGCTACACCTTC,CASSPRRAGLYGYTF
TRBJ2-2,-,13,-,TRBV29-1,TGCAGCGTAGAGGTTCAGGGGATCGGGGAGCTGTTTTTT,CSVEVQGIGELFF
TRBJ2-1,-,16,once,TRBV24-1,TGTGCCACCAGTGATTTGGGGCTAGAGCCGATCAATGAGCAGTTCTTC,CATSDLGLEPINEQFF
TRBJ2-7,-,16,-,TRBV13,TGTGCCAGCAGCTTAGGGTCTGGGAGGCCCTCCTACGAGCAGTACTTC,CASSLGSGRPSYEQYF
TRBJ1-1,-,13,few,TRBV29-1,TGCAGCGTTGAATTGACCGTGAACACTGAAGCTTTCTTT,CSVELTVNTEAFF
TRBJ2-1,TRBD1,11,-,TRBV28,TGTGCCAGCAGTCCGAGACAGGGAACGTTCTTC,CASSPRQGTFF
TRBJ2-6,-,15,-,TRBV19,TGTGCCAGTAGTTTACAGGAATGGGGGGCCAACGTCCTGACTTTC,CASSLQEWGANVLTF
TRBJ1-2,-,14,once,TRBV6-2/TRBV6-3,TGTGCCAGCAGTTTTGCACGGGAGAACTATGGCTACACCTTC,CASSFARENYGYTF
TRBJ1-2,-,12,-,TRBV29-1,TGCAGCGTTGAAGGGCAGGACATTGGCTACACCTTC,CSVEGQDIGYTF
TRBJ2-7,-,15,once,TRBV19,TGTGCCAGTAGTAGAACCGGGACACGGGCCTACGAGCAGTACTTC,CASSRTGTRAYEQYF
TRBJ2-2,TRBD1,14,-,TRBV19,TGTGCCAGTAGTCCAACAGGGGGGATCGGGGAGCTGTTTTTT,CASSPTGGIGELFF
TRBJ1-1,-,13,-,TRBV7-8,TGTGCCAGCAGCCCATGGGGGGGAGAGGAAGCTTTCTTT,CASSPWGGEEAFF
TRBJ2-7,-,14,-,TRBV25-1,TGTGCCAGCAGTGAACAGGGACCTCCCTACGAGCAGTACTTC,CASSEQGPPYEQYF
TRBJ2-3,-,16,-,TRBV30,TGTGCCTGGAGTGTACTTGGGGGCCGAAACACAGATACGCAGTATTTT,CAWSVLGGRNTDTQYF
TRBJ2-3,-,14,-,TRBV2,TGTGCCAGCGGGGGCCCTACCCCTGCAGATACGCAGTATTTT,CASGGPTPADTQYF
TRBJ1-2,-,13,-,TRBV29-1,TGCAGCGTCGCTGACAGGACTAACTATGGCTACACCTTC,CSVADRTNYGYTF